The 30 T cell receptor beta chains presented below share a single source sample, sequenced in a study of T cell responses to AZD1222 COVID-19 vaccine. Sequencing was performed with immunoSEQ multiplex PCR; in TCRdb, only in-frame clones are kept and a portion is missing. The repertoire holds 200,000 or so clones, with 87% as singletons. The sample was peripheral blood, taken on day 0 of MenACWY control vaccination. The origin of the receptors is an adult in good health.

This sequence joins TRBV5-1 and TRBJ2-7; D possibly matches TRBD1 or TRBD2 (6 bases each). The V gene lost 0 bases and the J gene lost 6 bases, with 7 bases spanning the gap. This CDR3 has 12 residues. Germline CDR1 reads SGHRS; CDR2 reads YFSETQ. DNA for the CDR3: TGCGCCAGCAGCTTGGCGGGGGCCGAGCAGTACTTC. Translation: CASSLAGAEQYF.

This clone was observed a single time. V usage is TRBV6-5 and J usage is TRBJ1-2, with 11 nucleotides matching TRBD1. The V and J ends lost 6 bases and 7 bases, in that order; junction bases with no gene match: 10. The CDR3 loop spans 15 amino acids. The germline CDR1 and CDR2 sequences are MNHEY and SVGAGI. CDR3 bases: TGTGCCAGCAGCCCACAGGGACAGGGGGAGGGTGGCTACACCTTC. This codes for CASSPQGQGEGGYTF.

This clone was seen a single time. This CDR3 reads CASSPTGEETQYF. Here the CDR3 DNA reads TGTGCCAGCTCACCCACAGGGGAAGAGACCCAGTACTTC. The chain recombines TRBV18 with TRBJ2-5; 7 bases are a match to TRBD1. CDR1 is KGHSH, CDR2 LQKENI, per germline. This CDR3 spans 13 amino acids. With V trimmed by 3 bases and J by 3 bases, 1 base remained unmatched.

This chain links TRBV19 with TRBJ1-4; TRBD1 might be the D (6 bases). The CDR3 sequence is 13 residues long. The germline CDR1 and CDR2 sequences are LNHDA and SQIVND (reference sequence). Trimming cost V 4 bases and J 5 bases, with 8 bases left between them. The CDR3 coding sequence is TGTGCCAGTAGTACAGGGGTCAATGAAAAACTGTTTTTT. Its protein product is CASSTGVNEKLFF.

The chain combines TRBV5-8 with TRBJ2-1; D is ambiguous. Germline V gene lookup returns CDR1 SGHTS and CDR2 YDEGEE. Trimming took off 1 base at V and 1 base at J, with 6 bases between the two ends. The CDR3 has 14 amino acids. In DNA form, the CDR3 reads TGTGCCAGCAGCTTGTTTGTGTCCTACAATGAGCAGTTCTTC. This translates into CASSLFVSYNEQFF.

Remarks on this clone: The sample holds other DNA sequences that translate to the same CDR3. The rearrangement uses TRBV11-2 and TRBJ2-1; D may be TRBD2 (5 bases). CDR3 length equals 11 residues. The V end was cut by 5 bases, the J end by 9 bases, with 8 bases between. Looked up from germline, CDR1 is SGHAT and CDR2 is FQNNGV. CDR3 nucleotides: TGTGCCAGCAGCCGGGGTTCTGAGCAGTTCTTC. Protein: CASSRGSEQFF.

V and J are TRBV2 and TRBJ1-2; D possibly corresponds to TRBD1 (6 bases). V lost 3 bases and J lost 4, with 21 bases in between. From germline, CDR1 is SNHLY and CDR2 FYNNEI. The CDR3 runs to 17 residues. The CDR3 reads CASSEGDNPPLGYGYTF. As DNA, the CDR3 is TGTGCCAGCAGTGAGGGGGACAACCCACCCCTGGGCTATGGCTACACCTTC.

The rearrangement uses TRBV5-5 and TRBJ2-7; D is ambiguous. CDR1 and CDR2 from the germline V gene are SGHKS and YYEKEE (reference sequence). V lost 4 bases and J 1 base, leaving 12 bases between the germline ends. The CDR3 runs to 14 residues. DNA for the CDR3: TGTGCCAGCAGCCGCTCGTTTGGGTCCTACGAGCAGTACTTC. Amino acid sequence: CASSRSFGSYEQYF.

This clone was detected once. The chain is built from TRBV5-1 and TRBJ2-2; a weak D match, TRBD2 (5 bases). The CDR3 sequence is 14 residues long. V lost 5 bases and J lost 4, with 12 bases in between. Germline CDR1 is SGHRS and CDR2 is YFSETQ. For the CDR3, the DNA is TGCGCCAGCAGTACAACGCGGGCCACCGGGGAGCTGTTTTTT. As protein: CASSTTRATGELFF.

This chain uses TRBV5-8 with TRBJ2-7, with 10 bases lining up with TRBD1. Germline CDR1 reads SGHTS; CDR2 reads YDEGEE. The V segment lost 4 bases and the J segment 2 bases; nucleotides outside the gene matches: 9. The CDR3 sequence is 16 residues long. The CDR3 is CASSPSRDRGPYEQYF. CDR3 sequence (DNA): TGTGCCAGCAGCCCGAGCCGGGACAGGGGCCCCTACGAGCAGTACTTC.

The CDR3 spells CASREVSAVANYGYTF. The CDR3, as DNA: TGTGCCAGCCGGGAAGTGTCGGCAGTTGCTAACTATGGCTACACCTTC. The chain carries TRBV19 and TRBJ1-2; no clear D gene. The V end lost 9 bases, the J end lost 0 bases, and 20 bases lay between the germline ends. The CDR3 covers 16 residues. Per the germline V gene, CDR1 is LNHDA and CDR2 is SQIVND (reference sequence).

This rearrangement joins TRBV6-1 to TRBJ1-5, with D unclear. V was pared by 3 bases and J by 8 bases, with 5 bases between. CDR3 length equals 11 residues. Germline assignment: CDR1 MNHNS and CDR2 SASEGT. CDR3 bases: TGTGCCAGCAGTGAGAGAGAGCCCCAGCATTTT. Amino acids: CASSEREPQHF.

The chain links TRBV19 to TRBJ1-5; no clear D. The CDR3 length is 13 residues. Germline loops: CDR1 LNHDA, CDR2 SQIVND (reference sequence). Trimming took 2 bases from V and 6 from J, leaving 8 bases between them. The CDR3 sequence is CASSIQEAQPQHF. CDR3 bases: TGTGCCAGTAGTATACAAGAAGCTCAGCCCCAGCATTTT.

The V call is TRBV4-2, the J call TRBJ2-6; D not certain. Germline V lookup: CDR1 LGHNA, CDR2 YNFKEQ. Trimming left V 7 bases short and J 0 bases short, with 4 bases between. This CDR3 spans 13 amino acids. The CDR3 here is CASTSSGANVLTF. Here the CDR3 DNA reads TGTGCCAGCACTAGCTCTGGGGCCAACGTCCTGACTTTC.

The chain links TRBV6-1 to TRBJ1-5; no definite D call. Trimming removed 1 base from V and 9 bases from J, with 16 bases in between. The CDR3 extends over 15 amino acids. CDR1 and CDR2 from the germline V gene are MNHNS and SASEGT. CDR3 nucleotide sequence: TGTGCCAGCAGTGAAGAGGGTCGAAAGGTTGGGCCCCAGCATTTT. It yields the protein CASSEEGRKVGPQHF.

In the case of this clone: Additional DNA sequences in this sample encode the identical CDR3. The chain has TRBV7-2 and TRBJ2-7; unclear D gene. The CDR3 contains 11 residues. Looked up from germline, CDR1 is SGHTA and CDR2 is FQGNSA. Trimming pared 5 bases from V and 1 base from J, leaving 3 bases between. CDR3 DNA sequence: TGTGCCAGCAGCGTTTCCTACGAGCAGTACTTC. This codes for CASSVSYEQYF. The complete variable domain, with remaining parts taken from reference TRBV7-2 and TRBJ2-7, reads GAGVSQSPSNKVTEKGKDVELRCDPISGHTALYWYRQSLGQGLEFLIYFQGNSAPDKSGLPSDRFSAERTGGSVSTLTIQRTQQEDSAVYLCASSVSYEQYFGPGTRLTVT.

CDR3 region: CASSIEGAFPSTDTQYF. The CDR3 DNA sequence: TGTGCCAGTAGTATAGAGGGGGCCTTTCCAAGCACAGATACGCAGTATTTT. The chain joins TRBV19 to TRBJ2-3; TRBD1 might be the D (6 bases). Germline CDR1 LNHDA, CDR2 SQIVND (reference sequence). CDR3 length equals 17 residues. V lost 0 bases and J lost 0, with 13 bases in between.

The V gene is TRBV27, the J gene TRBJ1-1; 8 nucleotides agree with TRBD1. The CDR3 spans 15 residues. The V and J ends lost 0 bases and 1 base, in that order; junction bases with no gene match: 1. CDR1 is MNHEY and CDR2 is SMNVEV in the germline V gene (reference sequence). The CDR3 reads CASSLSQGANTEAFF. The CDR3 nucleotides read TGTGCCAGCAGTTTATCGCAGGGGGCGAACACTGAAGCTTTCTTT.

This clone appeared a single time. The rearrangement uses TRBV6-5 and TRBJ1-1; the match to TRBD1 covers 10 bases. This CDR3 region has 13 residues. Germline loops: CDR1 MNHEY, CDR2 SVGAGI. Trimming removed 7 bases from V and 11 bases from J; junction bases left unmatched: 10. Here the CDR3 reads CASKPGQGRYAFF. In nucleotides, the CDR3 is TGTGCCAGCAAGCCGGGACAGGGGCGTTACGCTTTCTTT.

The V gene is TRBV28, the J gene TRBJ2-7, with D perhaps given as TRBD1 or TRBD2 (6 bases each). Between the trimmed V and J ends, which lost 3 bases and 6 bases, there was a span of 12 bases. The CDR3 is 13 residues long. Germline V gene data show CDR1 as MDHEN and CDR2 as SYDVKM. CDR3 DNA sequence: TGTGCCAGCAGTTTGCCAACGGGGGCCGAGCAGTACTTC. It specifies CASSLPTGAEQYF.

The chain uses TRBV28 and TRBJ1-3; 8 bases map to TRBD1. The V and J ends lost 6 bases and 2 bases, in that order; junction bases with no gene match: 18. This CDR3 region has 19 residues. The germline CDR1 and CDR2 sequences are MDHEN and SYDVKM. DNA of the CDR3: TGTGCCAGCAGCCAACGGGGGAGATCCCGGACAGGGCCTGGAAACACCATATATTTT. Encoded protein: CASSQRGRSRTGPGNTIYF.

The rearrangement joins TRBV30 to TRBJ1-2, with TRBD1 identical over 7 bases. The CDR3 spans 12 residues. The germline V gene encodes CDR1 GTSNPN and CDR2 SVGIG (reference sequence). The V gene end was trimmed by 5 bases and the J gene end by 7 bases; junction bases not matched to a gene: 7. The CDR3 reads CAWEDRARGYTF. As DNA, the CDR3 is TGTGCCTGGGAAGACAGGGCCCGTGGCTACACCTTC.

The V gene is TRBV24-1, the J gene TRBJ2-3; D is ambiguous. The CDR3 is made up of 17 amino acids. Trimming pared 4 bases from V and 1 base from J, leaving 17 bases between. Germline values: CDR1 KGHDR, CDR2 SFDVKD. For the CDR3, the DNA is TGTGCCACCAGTGACCCCCGTCGTTCGGACGGCACAGATACGCAGTATTTT. It translates to CATSDPRRSDGTDTQYF.

The chain joins TRBV5-6 to TRBJ1-2, with D uncertain. CDR1 SGHDT and CDR2 YYEEEE come from the germline V gene. V shed 0 bases and J shed 6 bases, with 21 bases lying between them. This CDR3 has 17 amino acids. CDR3 DNA sequence: TGTGCCAGCAGCTTGGATGGTGCGGGAAACAATAGAAATGGCTACACCTTC. Translated, it gives CASSLDGAGNNRNGYTF.

V is TRBV12-3 or TRBV12-4 and J is TRBJ2-5, with D maybe TRBD1 (5 bases). This CDR3 contains 13 residues. Trimming took 4 bases from V and 5 from J, leaving 11 bases between them. The CDR3 DNA is TGTGCCAGCAGTTCTAACAGGTGGGAGACCCAGTACTTC. It translates to CASSSNRWETQYF.

The chain recombines TRBV6-2 or TRBV6-3 with TRBJ2-1, with 9 bases lining up with TRBD2. V lost 5 bases to trimming and J lost 10 bases; unmatched junction nucleotides: 9. This CDR3 spans 14 amino acids. Germline V CDR1 and CDR2: MNHEY, SVGEGT. The CDR3 nucleotides read TGTGCCAGCAGTGCCGGACTAGCGACTATAGAGCAGTTCTTC. Protein: CASSAGLATIEQFF.

The chain has TRBV9 and TRBJ1-3, with a possible D match to TRBD1 (5 bases). Per the germline V gene, CDR1 is SGDLS and CDR2 is YYNGEE. Trimming removed 2 bases at V and 0 bases at J, with 15 bases between. The CDR3 spans 17 residues. In DNA form, the CDR3 reads TGTGCCAGCAGCGTTTTCGACAGTTCCCCCTCTGGAAACACCATATATTTT. This codes for CASSVFDSSPSGNTIYF.

The chain couples TRBV6-1 to TRBJ1-2; D uncertain. Germline V gene sequence: CDR1 MNHNS, CDR2 SASEGT. Trimming pared 2 bases from V and 2 bases from J, leaving 12 bases between. The CDR3 extends over 15 amino acids. The CDR3 protein is CASSEIPLPNYGYTF. The CDR3 DNA reads TGTGCCAGCAGTGAAATACCTCTACCCAACTATGGCTACACCTTC.

The gene calls are TRBV5-6 and TRBJ1-5, with D unclear. Trimming pared 1 base from V and 4 bases from J, leaving 15 bases between. Per germline, CDR1 SGHDT and CDR2 YYEEEE. The CDR3 length is 16 residues. CDR3 in DNA: TGTGCCAGCAGCTTGTTCAGCACTACTGGTAATCAGCCCCAGCATTTT. Amino acid sequence: CASSLFSTTGNQPQHF.

This clone occurred a few times. The chain links TRBV7-3 to TRBJ2-5, with 10 bases identical to TRBD1. The CDR3 covers 17 residues. J gave up 2 bases and V 2 bases, and 8 bases lay outside the gene matches. Germline V lookup: CDR1 SGHTA, CDR2 FQGTGA. The CDR3 sequence: CASSLGQGGVGQETQYF. DNA of the CDR3: TGTGCCAGCAGCTTAGGACAGGGGGGAGTTGGTCAAGAGACCCAGTACTTC. The entire variable domain, with the rest obtained from reference TRBV7-3 and TRBJ2-5, is as follows: GAGVSQTPSNKVTEKGKYVELRCDPISGHTALYWYRQSLGQGPEFLIYFQGTGAADDSGLPNDRFFAVRPEGSVSTLKIQRTERGDSAVYLCASSLGQGGVGQETQYFGPGTRLLVL.